This paragraph covers one T cell receptor beta chain sequence. The CDR3 runs to 16 residues. The data originate from a study of T cells expressing NK-cell markers. TCRdb re-called the 5' RACE reads and gives one entry per CDR3 protein, without DNA. Reported are about 170,000 distinct CDR3 sequences; the ten largest clones contain about 19%. The sequence derives from a man aged 18-75 years in good health. The genes are TRBV12-3 or TRBV12-4 and TRBJ2-1; TCRdb calls TRBD2, which cannot be checked without DNA. Source material: blood T cells: a sorted CD56 or NKG2C T cell subset, CD4+ or CD8+ T cells, or bulk PBMC T cells (not recorded which). CDR3 region: CASSWGGLAGGREQFF.